This TCR beta chain was recorded in a study of spatial heterogeneity in lung cancer (dated by TCRdb to the late 2010s). Regarding the complete study: More beta-chain than alpha-chain transcripts were consistently detected, likely reflecting higher beta-chain transcript abundance. In the raw uncorrected reads, each unique combination of TCR and UMI appeared more than ten times on average. In non-small cell lung cancer, the study made a quantitative comparison of TCR alpha and beta repertoires among multiple tumor regions, matched nontumor lung and blood. Nonsynonymous mutation counts, determined by whole-exome sequencing of tumor tissue, were related to features of the TCR repertoire. At surgery, both alpha and beta chains were TCR-sequenced in about 200 tumor regions, fewer than 65 matched nontumor lung samples and just over 55 PBMC samples.

A distance of 13 bases separates the germline ends of V and J, which lose 3 bases and 7 bases respectively. From its cysteine to its phenylalanine, the CDR3 spans 15 amino acids. The retained sequence is limited to the CDR3, 45 bases, with the frame set at the first base. Ten or more counts support this clonotype. Its antigen remains unidentified. Qualities for individual bases were not recorded, and no much larger clone is one base off. The library was obtained by 5' RACE. Sequencing used a NextSeq 500. In the TCR library protocol, a unique molecular identifier was attached to each TCR cDNA molecule so that PCR and sequencing errors could be corrected. As for the original processing: Decombinator tools were used for TCR identification, UMI-based error correction and CDR3 extraction. TCRs above a frequency of 2 per 1,000, corresponding to the top 1% of the tumor frequency distribution, were defined as expanded. Rényi diversity was computed with the R vegan package after subsampling each repertoire 100 times to 5,000 TCRs. CDR3 similarity networks were built from amino acid triplet string-kernel similarity, with CDR3s being connected when pairwise similarity was above 0.82. TCRdb applied fastp at Q25 and MiXCR to the public reads, then kept only in-frame beta chains. Merged by CDR3 protein, the rows form single entries marked with the most common genes and DNA. For this entry, the V and J calls and clone size follow TCRdb and not the study's own pipeline. The sample records 20,000 to 25,000 distinct CDR3 sequences, approximately 4.6% of which are singletons. The top ten hold around 7% of the sample.

The research as a whole found: Confirming at a functional level the hypothesis that regional TCRs recognize regional mutations was considered to require additional single-cell paired TCR alpha and beta sequencing. Ubiquitous expanded tumor TCRs were found in blood more often at tumor resection than at routine follow-up.

The time point label of this sample denotes: sample taken at primary tumor resection. The donors were 65 to 85 patients from the lung TRACERx cohort who had early-stage, untreated non-small cell lung cancer. Without any cell sorting, TCR sequencing was performed on whole RNA extracted either from tumor and nontumor lung tissue or from cryopreserved PBMC samples. Only patients with enough RNA available from two or more tumor regions were chosen for TCR sequencing. The source material was PBMCs, sampled at surgery. The V gene is TRBV12-3 or TRBV12-4 and the J gene is TRBJ1-6, with the D gene call left open. This receptor was obtained from a male donor with early-stage non-small cell lung cancer. CDR3 sequence: CASSFSNIGNSPLHF. Here is the DNA: TGTGCCAGCAGTTTCAGTAACATTGGCAATTCACCCCTCCACTTT.